This T cell receptor beta chain was obtained from a study of blood T cell repertoires in COVID-19. Study-wide background: COVID-19 samples collected from the United States, Italy and Spain covered acute and convalescent phases. T cells, B-cell-depleted T cells, or PBMCs provided the cDNA or gDNA that served as material.

Germline CDR1 and CDR2: KGHSH and LQKENI. Trimming removed 0 bases from V and 5 bases from J, with 18 bases in between. CDR3 size: 17 residues. In the original processing: Reference gene primer amplification in the assay estimated nucleated cell counts. TCRdb's copy holds only in-frame clones and misses some; the assay was immunoSEQ multiplex PCR. The V and J calls and clone size were taken over from that table, and D and trimming were inferred from the DNA. The repertoire has around 270,000 clones, around nine tenths of them found once; the top ten carry about 9.8%. V and J are TRBV18 and TRBJ2-3, with D uncertain. Sequenced input: peripheral blood. This sequence was found in a man aged 35 to 55 who had recovered from COVID-19. The CDR3 loop reads CASSPPVWVKERDTQYF. In nucleotides, the CDR3 is TGTGCCAGCTCACCACCGGTTTGGGTTAAAGAGCGAGATACGCAGTATTTT.